Listed here are 16 T cell receptor beta chains from one sample, sequenced in a study of neurological immune-mediated disorders. Each CDR3 protein is one row after TCRdb ran MiXCR on the 5' RACE reads. The sample has 40,000 to 45,000 distinct CDR3 sequences; approximately 11% are singletons. Sample: PBMCs. These receptor sequences come from a female donor in good health.

This clonotype was seen many times. The gene calls are TRBV27 and TRBJ2-7; TRBD1 or TRBD2 may be the D gene (5 bases each). Between the trimmed V and J ends, which lost 6 bases and 3 bases, there was a span of 15 bases. The length of the CDR3 is 14 residues. Per the germline V gene, CDR1 is MNHEY and CDR2 is SMNVEV (reference sequence). CDR3 residues: CASSTRDGHYEQYF. CDR3 DNA: TGTGCCAGCAGCACCCGGGACGGGCACTACGAGCAGTACTTC.

This clonotype has at least ten counts. The chain uses TRBV30 and TRBJ2-4; perhaps D is TRBD1 or TRBD2 (5 bases each). The CDR3 consists of 12 residues. Trimming took 1 base from V and 9 from J, leaving 10 bases between them. The germline V gene encodes CDR1 GTSNPN and CDR2 SVGIG (reference sequence). In DNA, the CDR3 is TGTGCCTGGAGTGACCGGGGCGGCATTCAGTACTTC. This translates into CAWSDRGGIQYF. Filled out from reference TRBV30 and TRBJ2-4, the complete variable domain reads SQTIHQWPATLVQPVGSPLSLECTVEGTSNPNLYWYRQAAGRGLQLLFYSVGIGQISSEVPQNLSASRPQDRQFILSSKKLLLSDSGFYLCAWSDRGGIQYFGAGTRLSVL.

The J gene is TRBJ2-2, the V gene TRBV20-1; D uncertain. V was clipped by 0 bases and J by 3 bases, with 11 bases between them. This CDR3 spans 15 amino acids. The V gene's germline CDR1 is DFQATT and CDR2 SNEGSKA (reference sequence). The CDR3 nucleotides are TGCAGTGCTAGAGACCACCGACGGGACACCGGGGAGCTGTTTTTT. It codes for CSARDHRRDTGELFF.

This clonotype was counted at least ten times. The chain has TRBV20-1 and TRBJ2-5, with D unresolved. CDR1 and CDR2 (germline): DFQATT, SNEGSKA (reference sequence). This CDR3 is 11 amino acids long. Trimming pared 5 bases from V and 3 bases from J, leaving 7 bases between. In nucleotides, the CDR3 is TGCAGTGCTCGCCAGGAAGAGACCCAGTACTTC. This translates into CSARQEETQYF.

This clonotype was found many times. The chain uses TRBV5-1 and TRBJ2-7, with unresolved D. Germline values: CDR1 SGHRS, CDR2 YFSETQ. V shed 4 bases and J shed 4 bases, with 9 bases lying between them. CDR3 size: 12 residues. In DNA form, the CDR3 reads TGCGCCAGCAGCCTGACTGCGTACGAGCAGTACTTC. Protein sequence: CASSLTAYEQYF.

This clonotype has just a few counts. The chain has TRBV7-2 and TRBJ2-1; 8 bases align to TRBD2. Germline assignment: CDR1 SGHTA and CDR2 FQGNSA. Germline trimming cut 5 bases from V and 6 bases from J; bases unmatched to any gene: 9. The CDR3 runs to 15 residues. CDR3 nucleotide sequence: TGTGCCAGCAGCCCGGGAGGGGGGGGTGGCAATGAGCAGTTCTTC. Its protein product is CASSPGGGGGNEQFF.

This clonotype was observed at least ten times. The V call is TRBV6-1, the J call TRBJ1-1; D gene uncertain. Trimming cost V 6 bases and J 4 bases, with 6 bases left between them. This CDR3 comprises 11 residues. The V gene's germline CDR1 is MNHNS and CDR2 SASEGT. DNA of the CDR3: TGTGCCAGCAGGGCATTCACTGAAGCTTTCTTT. Translation gives CASRAFTEAFF.

Ten or more counts support this clonotype. The gene calls are TRBV5-1 and TRBJ2-6; 9 nucleotides line up with TRBD1. Germline lookup yields CDR1 SGHRS and CDR2 YFSETQ. This CDR3 is built from 16 residues. J gave up 3 bases and V 4 bases, and 5 bases lay outside the gene matches. The CDR3 DNA sequence: TGCGCCAGCAGCCCGGGACAGGGTGGTGGGGCCAACGTCCTGACTTTC. Its protein product is CASSPGQGGGANVLTF.

Ten or more counts support this clonotype. The V call is TRBV12-3 or TRBV12-4, the J call TRBJ2-4, with a tentative D call TRBD2 (5 bases). The CDR3 length is 13 residues. Trimming took 2 bases from V and 8 from J, leaving 10 bases between them. CDR3 bases: TGTGCCAGCAGTTTACGGGGTAGAGACATTCAGTACTTC. Translating gives CASSLRGRDIQYF.

This clonotype was found many times. V is TRBV4-2 and J is TRBJ2-1, with 7 bases that match TRBD1. Germline trimming cut 0 bases from V and 16 bases from J; bases unmatched to any gene: 9. The CDR3 contains 13 residues. Germline V gene lookup returns CDR1 LGHNA and CDR2 YNFKEQ. The CDR3 protein is CASSQDRGDREFF. CDR3 DNA: TGTGCCAGCAGCCAAGATAGGGGAGACAGGGAATTCTTC.

The sample holds many counts of this clonotype. The chain combines TRBV5-1 with TRBJ2-2, with D uncertain. This CDR3 region has 15 residues. Looked up from germline, CDR1 is SGHRS and CDR2 is YFSETQ. Trimming shortened V by 0 bases and J by 8 bases, and 14 bases separated the two germline ends. CDR3 residues: CASSLVDGSGGELFF. DNA of the CDR3: TGCGCCAGCAGCTTGGTCGACGGCAGTGGTGGGGAGCTGTTTTTT. The variable domain in full, with the rest retrieved from reference TRBV5-1 and TRBJ2-2, is KAGVTQTPRYLIKTRGQQVTLSCSPISGHRSVSWYQQTPGQGLQFLFEYFSETQRNKGNFPGRFSGRQFSNSRSEMNVSTLELGDSALYLCASSLVDGSGGELFFGEGSRLTVL.

Note on this clonotype: A much more abundant neighbour one base away suggests this may be a read error. The gene calls are TRBV5-1 and TRBJ2-7, with D perhaps assigned TRBD1 or TRBD2 (5 bases each). Germline V gives CDR1 SGHRS, CDR2 YFSETQ. CDR3 size: 16 residues. V gave up 3 bases and J gave up 5 bases, with 21 bases separating them. Here the CDR3 DNA reads TGCGCCAGCAGCTCAGCCGGGACGGGGATTGTCGACGAGCAGTACTTC. Translating gives CASSSAGTGIVDEQYF.

This clonotype occurred many times. The chain recombines TRBV5-6 with TRBJ2-1; D is possibly TRBD2 (6 bases). The CDR3 runs to 11 residues. Germline V gene sequence: CDR1 SGHDT, CDR2 YYEEEE. V lost 4 bases, J lost 15 bases, and 14 bases lay in between. CDR3 sequence reads: CASSNIGDWFF. CDR3 DNA sequence: TGTGCCAGCAGCAATATAGGGGACTGGTTCTTC.

V is TRBV5-1 and J is TRBJ2-7; D not resolved. V was shortened by 4 bases and J by 0 bases, with 14 bases between the two germline ends. The V gene's germline CDR1 is SGHRS and CDR2 YFSETQ. CDR3 size: 15 residues. The CDR3 spells CASSISSESSYEQYF. CDR3 coding DNA: TGCGCCAGCAGCATATCCTCGGAAAGCTCCTACGAGCAGTACTTC.

This chain joins TRBV20-1 and TRBJ2-7, with TRBD1 matching over 10 bases. There are 15 residues in the CDR3. After removal of 6 bases from V and 2 bases from J, the junction contained 10 bases not matched to a gene. CDR1 and CDR2 (germline): DFQATT, SNEGSKA (reference sequence). The CDR3 loop is CSAPNRDRGPYEQYF. The CDR3 nucleotides read TGCAGTGCCCCCAACCGGGACAGGGGTCCCTACGAGCAGTACTTC.

This clonotype was counted many times. The rearrangement uses TRBV5-1 and TRBJ2-1; 8 bases are shared with TRBD1. The CDR3 is made up of 15 amino acids. Per germline, CDR1 SGHRS and CDR2 YFSETQ. V was clipped by 4 bases and J by 5 bases; unmatched bases: 8. CDR3 in amino acids: CASSGTGRKHNEQFF. The CDR3, as DNA: TGCGCCAGCAGCGGGACAGGACGTAAGCACAATGAGCAGTTCTTC.